This entry concerns a single T cell receptor beta chain. As yet, its antigen is unknown. Incorporated into the TCR beta cDNA libraries were unique molecular identifiers, which served to reduce PCR and sequencing biases. TCRdb ran MiXCR on the PCR reads and lists one entry per CDR3 protein. The sample holds about 820,000 distinct CDR3 sequences, roughly 50% seen once. This record comes from a study of post-analysis software for immune sequencing data. Overall study results and limits: Several TRBV segments were more frequent in patients than controls; TRBV5-6, TRBV5-1 and TRBV20-1 belonged to this group.

From germline, CDR1 is MDHEN and CDR2 SYDVKM. The CDR3 runs 14 residues. The sample consisted of blood. The sequence was obtained from a girl under 18 with multiple sclerosis. The chain couples TRBV28 to TRBJ2-4, with TRBD1 matching 10 bases. The J call may be in error: the DNA end matches TRBJ2-7 better. The CDR3 loop reads CASSMPGQGYEQYF. The CDR3 region has the DNA TGTGCCAGCAGTATGCCGGGACAGGGGTACGAGCAGTACTTC.